A single sample gave rise to the 10 T cell receptor beta chains below, sequenced in a study of T-cell memory formation after mild COVID-19. MiXCR, run by TCRdb on the 5' RACE reads, gives a single entry per CDR3 protein. The sample shows about 560,000 distinct CDR3 sequences, 20% to 25% of them seen only once. Sequencing was done on a sample of PBMCs or a T cell subset sorted from them (not recorded which). These receptors came from an adult woman who had mild COVID-19 (a few samples of this study predate the infection). Cell type and time point are not known.

The gene calls are TRBV15 and TRBJ2-2; 9 bases fit TRBD1. V was clipped by 1 base and J by 5 bases; unmatched bases: 8. The germline gives CDR1 LNHNV, CDR2 YYDKDF (reference sequence). The CDR3 totals 17 residues. The CDR3 sequence: CATSRVGDREGTGELFF. CDR3 DNA sequence: TGTGCCACCAGCAGAGTGGGGGACAGGGAGGGAACCGGGGAGCTGTTTTTT.

This clonotype was counted only a few times. V is TRBV6-1 and J is TRBJ1-5; 7 positions agree with TRBD1. Trimming removed 6 bases from V and 0 bases from J; junction bases left unmatched: 5. The CDR3 totals 15 residues. CDR1 is MNHNS and CDR2 is SASEGT in the germline V gene. DNA of the CDR3: TGTGCCAGCAGACGACCAGGGGGTAGCAATCAGCCCCAGCATTTT. Its protein product is CASRRPGGSNQPQHF.

The V call is TRBV15, the J call TRBJ2-5; 8 bases map to TRBD2. CDR1 and CDR2 (germline): LNHNV, YYDKDF (reference sequence). This CDR3 is built from 15 residues. The trim removed 1 base at V and 5 bases at J, leaving 6 bases unmatched. This chain's CDR3 is CATSRAGGLPETQYF. The CDR3 region has the DNA TGTGCCACCAGCAGAGCGGGGGGGCTTCCTGAGACCCAGTACTTC.

Ten or more counts support this clonotype. The rearrangement links TRBV5-1 to TRBJ1-2, with TRBD1 matching over 9 bases. V lost 0 bases, J lost 8 bases, and 2 bases stayed unmatched. This CDR3 comprises 13 residues. Germline values: CDR1 SGHRS, CDR2 YFSETQ. DNA for the CDR3: TGCGCCAGCAGCTTGGGACAGGGGGACGGCTACACCTTC. Translation: CASSLGQGDGYTF.

The V and J genes are TRBV20-1 and TRBJ1-1; weak D call: TRBD1 (6 bases). From germline, CDR1 is DFQATT and CDR2 SNEGSKA (reference sequence). The germline V and J ends were trimmed by 0 bases and 4 bases, with 15 bases remaining between them. The CDR3 is made up of 15 amino acids. CDR3 sequence (DNA): TGCAGTGCTAGAGATCTTCAGGGGTCGGTCACTGAAGCTTTCTTT. This gives the protein CSARDLQGSVTEAFF.

There are a few counts of this clonotype. J is TRBJ2-5 and V is TRBV5-1; D is undetermined. Germline-derived CDR1 and CDR2 are SGHRS and YFSETQ. V lost 4 bases and J lost 1, with 14 bases in between. This CDR3 is 15 amino acids long. CDR3 sequence reads: CASSGGPNPQETQYF. Here the CDR3 DNA reads TGCGCCAGCAGCGGTGGACCAAATCCCCAAGAGACCCAGTACTTC. Full variable domain (missing parts from reference TRBV5-1 and TRBJ2-5): KAGVTQTPRYLIKTRGQQVTLSCSPISGHRSVSWYQQTPGQGLQFLFEYFSETQRNKGNFPGRFSGRQFSNSRSEMNVSTLELGDSALYLCASSGGPNPQETQYFGPGTRLLVL.

This clonotype was picked up a small number of times. This sequence joins TRBV6-2 or TRBV6-3 and TRBJ1-2; 8 bases map to TRBD1. Per the germline V gene, CDR1 is MNHEY and CDR2 is SVGEGT. With 2 bases clipped from V and 13 bases from J, the junction kept 18 bases outside the gene matches. The CDR3 runs to 16 residues. The CDR3 here is CASSYLPPGTGNERTF. DNA of the CDR3: TGTGCCAGCAGTTACCTCCCACCCGGGACAGGCAATGAGCGCACCTTC.

V and J are TRBV29-1 and TRBJ2-7; TRBD1 agrees at 8 bases. The germline CDR1 and CDR2 sequences are SQVTM and ANQGSEA. CDR3 size: 15 residues. J lost 6 bases, V lost 3 bases, and 13 bases had no gene match. CDR3 amino acids: CSVEGSGQGATEQYF. The CDR3 DNA follows: TGCAGCGTTGAGGGCTCGGGGCAGGGGGCTACCGAGCAGTACTTC.

This clonotype occurred many times. V and J are TRBV7-8 and TRBJ1-5; maybe TRBD1 (6 bases). This CDR3 has 17 amino acids. Per germline, CDR1 SGHVS and CDR2 FQNEAQ. V lost 4 bases, J lost 4 bases, and 20 bases lay in between. CDR3 in DNA: TGTGCCAGCAGCTCGTACAGGGTAGGGGTTTCTAATCAGCCCCAGCATTTT. Translation: CASSSYRVGVSNQPQHF.

This clonotype was detected only a few times. The chain recombines TRBV20-1 with TRBJ1-1; tentative D call: TRBD1 (5 bases). The CDR3 extends over 14 amino acids. V lost 0 bases, J lost 3 bases, and 11 bases lay in between. Germline V CDR1 and CDR2: DFQATT, SNEGSKA (reference sequence). The CDR3 sequence is CSARDLRGHTEAFF. CDR3 sequence (DNA): TGCAGTGCTAGAGATCTCCGGGGCCACACTGAAGCTTTCTTT.